A single sample gave rise to the 14 T cell receptor beta chains below, sequenced in a study of regulatory T cells in long-lasting Graves disease. Time point described: newly diagnosed GD, antithyroid drugs for less than 3 months. PBMC-derived RNA was used for the TCR library. With iRepertoire HTBI primers and Arm-PCR of CDR3 regions, TCR beta libraries were built. TCRdb processed the multiplex PCR reads anew with MiXCR; each CDR3 protein has one entry. Among under 450,000 distinct CDR3 sequences listed, roughly 15% were seen once. This sample was also put to use in a study of T cells in Graves' hyperthyroidism and ophthalmopathy.

The source material was peripheral blood mononuclear cells (PBMCs), sampled at new diagnosis, from a patient treated with antithyroid drugs. The receptors derive from a woman aged 18-35 years with Graves disease.

This clonotype was counted many times. The CDR3 DNA reads as TGTGCCAGCACAGACGCGGGGGCGATGAACACCGGGGAGCTGTTTTTT. It encodes CASTDAGAMNTGELFF. The chain recombines TRBV28 with TRBJ2-2; D perhaps matches TRBD2 (7 bases). The length of the CDR3 is 16 residues. The germline V gene has CDR1 MDHEN and CDR2 SYDVKM. The V end was cut by 7 bases, the J end by 1 base, with 16 bases between.

This clonotype occurred many times. The rearrangement uses TRBV18 and TRBJ1-1; D is perhaps TRBD1 (5 bases). This CDR3 has 14 residues. The germline V gene has CDR1 KGHSH and CDR2 LQKENI. Trimming shortened V by 2 bases and J by 0 bases, and 7 bases separated the two germline ends. The CDR3 DNA reads TGTGCCAGCTCACCAAGACAGATGAACACTGAAGCTTTCTTT. Translated: CASSPRQMNTEAFF.

J is TRBJ2-2 and V is TRBV7-3; 8 nucleotides agree with TRBD2. This CDR3 is built from 17 residues. Germline V CDR1 and CDR2: SGHTA, FQGTGA. J lost 3 bases, V lost 3 bases, and 9 bases had no gene match. DNA for the CDR3: TGTGCCAGCAGCTTTTTCAGGACTAGCATTGACACCGGGGAGCTGTTTTTT. This encodes CASSFFRTSIDTGELFF.

The chain is built from TRBV4-1 and TRBJ1-4; 12 positions match TRBD1. The CDR3 consists of 17 residues. V shed 3 bases, J shed 8 bases, and the junction held 10 bases outside the gene matches. The germline gives CDR1 MGHRA, CDR2 YSYEKL. This CDR3 is CASSQMGQGAGGEKLFF. CDR3 DNA sequence: TGCGCCAGCAGCCAGATGGGACAGGGGGCAGGGGGAGAAAAACTGTTTTTT.

The sample holds many counts of this clonotype. The chain couples TRBV12-3 or TRBV12-4 to TRBJ2-3, with 10 bases aligning to TRBD2. The length of the CDR3 is 15 residues. With 5 bases clipped from V and 4 bases from J, the junction kept 6 bases outside the gene matches. The CDR3 bases are TGTGCCAGCAGTGAGCGGGAGGGCCCTGCAGATACGCAGTATTTT. This encodes CASSEREGPADTQYF.

This clonotype was detected a few times. The chain employs TRBV12-3 or TRBV12-4 and TRBJ1-3, with 9 bases lining up with TRBD1. The CDR3 length is 15 residues. The V gene end was trimmed by 7 bases and the J gene end by 4 bases; junction bases not matched to a gene: 8. In DNA form, the CDR3 reads TGTGCCAGCACTAAGAGGACAGGGGCCGGAAACACCATATATTTT. This encodes CASTKRTGAGNTIYF.

In this sample, this clonotype turned up once. This chain connects TRBV20-1 to TRBJ2-3, with TRBD2 identical over 8 bases. CDR1 DFQATT and CDR2 SNEGSKA come from the germline V gene (reference sequence). The CDR3 runs to 13 residues. The V gene end was trimmed by 1 base and the J gene end by 4 bases; junction bases not matched to a gene: 1. CDR3 sequence reads: CSARVGGADTQYF. The CDR3 bases are TGCAGTGCTAGAGTCGGGGGGGCAGATACGCAGTATTTT.

In its sample, this clonotype was seen many times. The chain uses TRBV20-1 and TRBJ2-4; 12 nucleotides align to TRBD2. The CDR3 is made up of 13 amino acids. Trimming took 6 bases from V and 8 from J; bases not matched to a gene: 5. From germline, CDR1 is DFQATT and CDR2 SNEGSKA (reference sequence). The CDR3 here is CSARTSGVYIQYF. The CDR3 bases are TGCAGTGCCCGGACTAGCGGGGTGTACATTCAGTACTTC.

This clonotype showed up many times. This chain links TRBV30 with TRBJ2-2; 7 bases are a match to TRBD1. Germline CDR1 reads GTSNPN; CDR2 reads SVGIG (reference sequence). V shed 5 bases and J 5 bases; nucleotides not matched to a gene: 8. The CDR3 is 14 residues long. The CDR3 DNA follows: TGTGCCTGGGTCCGACAGGGTGGTACCGGGGAGCTGTTTTTT. Its translation: CAWVRQGGTGELFF.

This clonotype has just a few counts. DNA of the CDR3: TGTGCCAGCAGCCAAATCCGTATCGGGACTAGCCGCACAGATACGCAGTATTTT. This translates into CASSQIRIGTSRTDTQYF. The chain uses TRBV3-1 and TRBJ2-3; 9 bases fit TRBD2. Germline CDR1 LGHDT, CDR2 YNNKEL (reference sequence). The V and J ends lost 2 bases and 1 base, in that order; junction bases with no gene match: 10. The CDR3 has 18 residues.

As regards this clonotype: Only one base separates this from a far larger clonotype, so it likely reflects a read error. The genes are TRBV6-2 or TRBV6-3 and TRBJ2-7, with TRBD2 identical over 7 bases. Per germline, CDR1 MNHEY and CDR2 SVGEGT. The length of the CDR3 is 15 residues. CDR3 bases: TGTGCCAGCAGTTACTCAGCGGGGAGCTCCTACGGGCAGTACTTC. Translating it yields CASSYSAGSSYGQYF.

This clonotype has a handful of counts. This chain joins TRBV19 and TRBJ1-2; 9 bases fit TRBD1. This CDR3 region has 17 residues. With 7 bases clipped from V and 7 bases from J, the junction kept 19 bases outside the gene matches. Germline values: CDR1 LNHDA, CDR2 SQIVND (reference sequence). This CDR3 reads CASTQGPGTGLSVGYTF. Written as DNA, the CDR3 is TGTGCCAGTACTCAAGGTCCGGGGACAGGGCTCTCGGTTGGCTACACCTTC.

This clonotype was seen at least ten times. The chain joins TRBV28 to TRBJ2-5; 8 bases align to TRBD1. Germline trimming cut 7 bases from V and 1 base from J; bases unmatched to any gene: 2. Per germline, CDR1 MDHEN and CDR2 SYDVKM. The CDR3 has 13 residues. DNA for the CDR3: TGTGCCAGCAAAGGACAGGGCCAAGAGACCCAGTACTTC. The encoded protein is CASKGQGQETQYF.

This clonotype was recorded many times. The rearrangement links TRBV6-1 to TRBJ1-2; 8 bases line up with TRBD1. The CDR3 totals 13 residues. Germline trimming cut 6 bases from V and 6 bases from J; bases unmatched to any gene: 6. Germline CDR1 MNHNS, CDR2 SASEGT. The CDR3 protein is CASRPTGGDGYTF. CDR3 coding DNA: TGTGCCAGCAGGCCTACAGGGGGTGATGGCTACACCTTC.